This T cell receptor beta chain is drawn from a study of T cell responses to AZD1222 COVID-19 vaccine. This table comes from immunoSEQ multiplex PCR, and its TCRdb copy is limited to in-frame clones, with some not included. The data show fewer than 20,000 clones, roughly 86% seen once. The CDR3 totals 15 residues. Per the germline V gene, CDR1 is SGHRS and CDR2 is YFSETQ. Trimming took off 4 bases at V and 2 bases at J, with 13 bases between the two ends. The study pooled second doses at about 4 or about 12 weeks. The study, taken as a whole, reports: Spike as a whole was targeted by vaccine-associated CD4 TCRs, dominant at 160-218 and 743-854. Two doses of AZD1222 preceded a rise in Spike-specific TCR breadth and depth. Among AZD1222 vaccinees, only 5 to 7 were seropositive at baseline.

To note about this clone: Its antigen is unknown.

This TCR came from an adult who received the AZD1222 COVID-19 vaccine. This rearrangement joins TRBV5-1 to TRBJ2-1; no clear D gene. This material consisted of peripheral blood, taken 28 days after the second AZD1222 dose. The CDR3 protein is CASSPAPEAYNEQFF. The CDR3 region has the DNA TGCGCCAGCAGCCCGGCCCCTGAGGCCTACAATGAGCAGTTCTTC.